This TCR beta chain was sequenced for a study of T-cell reconstitution after alpha-beta-depleted transplantation in children. Whole-study findings and limits: The study traced high day-60 TCRbeta diversity in some patients to surviving recipient T cells and thymic progenitors. Among T cells one year after transplant, newly produced cells accounted for most counts and diversity. As was reported, about two months after transplant, alpha-beta T cells came from several hundred expanded graft clones.

V lost 4 bases and J 2 bases, leaving 15 bases between the germline ends. CDR1 and CDR2 from the germline V gene are DFQATT and SNEGSKA (reference sequence). The CDR3 is 15 residues long. Unique molecular identifiers were incorporated during preparation of the TCRbeta library. TCRdb redid the calling of the PCR reads with MiXCR, one entry per CDR3 protein. This sample has approximately 800,000 distinct CDR3 sequences, with roughly 15% found just once. With respect to this clonotype: The antigen is unknown.

The sample here was PBMCs, mostly from graft donor cells, taken 360 days after TCRalphabeta/CD19-depleted stem cell transplant. The chain has TRBV20-1 and TRBJ1-5; tentatively, D is TRBD1 (6 bases). This TCR came from a male patient aged 10 to 17 who had a stem cell transplant for acute lymphoblastic leukemia, so the T cells may come from the graft donor. In nucleotides, the CDR3 is TGCAGTGCTAAAAGGGGGGGCGGAGGCAATCAGCCCCAGCATTTT. Translation gives CSAKRGGGGNQPQHF.